This T cell receptor beta chain appears in the sequencing data of a study of cytotoxic CD8 clonotypes in ibrutinib-treated CLL. The V gene's germline CDR1 is LNHDA and CDR2 SQIVND (reference sequence). This CDR3 comprises 16 residues. The junction had 14 bases not matched to a gene; V was cut back by 6 bases and J by 6 bases. The method was immunoSEQ multiplex PCR; TCRdb's version includes in-frame clones alone and lacks a portion of them. The sample consists of about 140,000 clones, 77% of them appearing once. The V and J genes are TRBV19 and TRBJ2-3; TRBD2 matches at 8 bases. The sequencing used PBMCs, collected after 12 months of ibrutinib treatment. This sequence originates from a human donor with chronic lymphocytic leukemia. CDR3: CASRRRGLGDVDTQYF. The CDR3 nucleotides are TGTGCCAGTAGGCGTAGGGGACTAGGGGATGTGGATACGCAGTATTTT.